Shown below are 9 T cell receptor beta chains from a single sample sequenced in a study of T cell responses to AZD1222 COVID-19 vaccine. Assay used: immunoSEQ multiplex PCR; TCRdb lists only in-frame clones, some missing. The sample includes approximately 130,000 clones, roughly 89% of them seen just once. Sequences were derived from peripheral blood, sampled 28 days after the second AZD1222 dose. These receptors were taken from an adult who received the AZD1222 COVID-19 vaccine.

This rearrangement joins TRBV15 to TRBJ1-6, with unresolved D. The CDR3 loop spans 13 amino acids. Trimming left V 0 bases short and J 7 bases short, with 4 bases between. CDR1 is LNHNV and CDR2 is YYDKDF in the germline V gene (reference sequence). CDR3 sequence reads: CATSREPNSPLHF. The CDR3 DNA is TGTGCCACCAGCAGAGAGCCGAATTCACCCCTCCACTTT.

The rearrangement links TRBV6-5 to TRBJ1-5; 9 bases align to TRBD1. V gave up 2 bases and J gave up 16 bases; unmatched junction bases: 3. This CDR3 is 11 amino acids long. Germline CDR1 and CDR2: MNHEY and SVGAGI. CDR3 nucleotide sequence: TGTGCCAGCAGTTACGGGGACAGGGTCCATTTT. Protein product: CASSYGDRVHF.

This rearrangement joins TRBV29-1 to TRBJ1-4, with D tentatively TRBD1 (6 bases). The CDR3 covers 16 residues. In germline, CDR1 is SQVTM, CDR2 ANQGSEA. Between the trimmed V and J ends, which lost 0 bases and 2 bases, there was a span of 13 bases. The CDR3 coding sequence is TGCAGCGTTGAAGATGGAAGAGGGGGGACTAATGAAAAACTGTTTTTT. Its translation is CSVEDGRGGTNEKLFF.

The V call is TRBV18, the J call TRBJ2-2; D gene uncertain. The CDR3 has 15 residues. Germline CDR1 and CDR2: KGHSH and LQKENI. V gave up 1 base and J gave up 2 bases, with 8 bases separating them. CDR3 DNA sequence: TGTGCCAGCTCACCACGCCCGCAAAACACCGGGGAGCTGTTTTTT. It translates to CASSPRPQNTGELFF.

J is TRBJ2-2 and V is TRBV10-2, with unresolved D. Per germline, CDR1 WSHSY and CDR2 SAAADI. The germline V and J ends were trimmed by 4 bases and 8 bases, with 14 bases remaining between them. The CDR3 extends over 14 amino acids. CDR3 sequence reads: CASSVSITPGELFF. CDR3 in DNA: TGCGCCAGCAGTGTTTCTATTACCCCGGGGGAGCTGTTTTTT.

Worth noting for this clone: This specimen includes other DNA sequences encoding the same CDR3. V gene TRBV11-2 combines with J gene TRBJ2-3; 14 bases agree with TRBD2. Germline V lookup: CDR1 SGHAT, CDR2 FQNNGV. The junction had 2 bases not matched to a gene; V was cut back by 1 base and J by 2 bases. This CDR3 is built from 17 residues. For the CDR3, the DNA is TGTGCCAGCAGCTTAGGACTAGCGGGGGGGAACACAGATACGCAGTATTTT. It translates to CASSLGLAGGNTDTQYF.

The rearrangement joins TRBV5-6 to TRBJ1-1, with TRBD1 identical over 7 bases. V shed 2 bases, J shed 3 bases, and the junction held 4 bases outside the gene matches. The germline V gene has CDR1 SGHDT and CDR2 YYEEEE. The CDR3 is 14 amino acids. CDR3 in amino acids: CASSLGGGHTEAFF. Here the CDR3 DNA reads TGTGCCAGCAGCTTAGGGGGCGGGCACACTGAAGCTTTCTTT.

For the CDR3, the DNA is TGTGCCAGTACTTTAGGGGTGAACACTGAAGCTTTCTTT. Encoded protein: CASTLGVNTEAFF. The chain couples TRBV19 to TRBJ1-1, with D perhaps TRBD1 (5 bases). Germline V lookup: CDR1 LNHDA, CDR2 SQIVND (reference sequence). Trimming removed 7 bases at V and 0 bases at J, with 9 bases between. The CDR3 covers 13 residues.

This rearrangement joins TRBV18 to TRBJ1-2; D is unresolved. Germline-derived CDR1 and CDR2 are KGHSH and LQKENI. The CDR3 has 13 amino acids. V gave up 1 base and J gave up 8 bases, with 11 bases separating them. The CDR3 coding sequence is TGTGCCAGCTCACCACAGATCTATGAGGGCTACACCTTC. Amino acids: CASSPQIYEGYTF.